This T cell receptor beta chain came from a study of OX40 agonist ivuxolimab in advanced cancers. Study observations and caveats: Partial responders dosed at 0.1-3.0 mg/kg displayed clonal expansion ranking among the lowest.

Samples of blood were obtained at baseline, on cycle 4 day 1, and on cycle 7 day 1. The assay was immunoSEQ multiplex PCR, and TCRdb's table has in-frame clones only and misses some. The profile covers some 86,000 clones, with 91% appearing a single time and roughly 7.4% taken by the ten largest. To note about this clone: Its specificity is not known.

The sample in question was CD4+ or CD8+ T cells sorted from blood, obtained in a trial of the OX40 agonist ivuxolimab. The sequence came from an adult with an advanced solid tumor such as melanoma, head and neck, liver or kidney cancer.

The CDR3 region has the DNA TGTGCCAGCAGTTTATCGTGGGACCGCTCTGAGACCCAGTACTTC. Amino acid sequence: CASSLSWDRSETQYF. The chain is built from TRBV27 and TRBJ2-5, with D tentatively TRBD1 or TRBD2 (5 bases each). CDR1 MNHEY and CDR2 SMNVEV come from the germline V gene (reference sequence). The CDR3 has 15 residues. Trimming removed 0 bases at V and 5 bases at J, with 13 bases between.